The entry below describes one T cell receptor (beta chain). Its antigen is not identified. Investigators sought sequencing depths of between 1 in 200,000 and 1 in 1 million T cells. Method: immunoSEQ multiplex PCR; TCRdb's copy keeps in-frame clones and lacks some. This repertoire shows about 130,000 clones, roughly 83% found once; its top ten account for 13%. Germline CDR1 and CDR2: MDHEN and SYDVKM. The length of the CDR3 is 17 residues. Trimming stripped 7 bases from V and 1 base from J, with 17 bases between. This entry belongs to a study of cytotoxic CD8 clonotypes in ibrutinib-treated CLL. Study results and caveats: Clonality increased at ibrutinib response and stayed stable in sustained remission. At progression, however, it fell back toward baseline. Public clonotypes, an uncommon group, contracted or remained stable on treatment.

This rearrangement joins TRBV28 to TRBJ2-6; a weak D match, TRBD1 (6 bases). The TCR comes from a human donor with chronic lymphocytic leukemia. The sample consisted of PBMCs, taken after 12 months of ibrutinib treatment. The CDR3 bases are TGTGCCAGCACCAGGGGCAGGGCCCTTTCTGGGGCCAACGTCCTGACTTTC. This gives the protein CASTRGRALSGANVLTF. The full variable domain, its missing parts supplied by reference TRBV28 and TRBJ2-6, is DVKVTQSSRYLVKRTGEKVFLECVQDMDHENMFWYRQDPGLGLRLIYFSYDVKMKEKGDIPEGYSVSREKKERFSLILESASTNQTSMYLCASTRGRALSGANVLTFGAGSRLTVL.